This T cell receptor (beta chain) appears in the sequencing data of a study of identical twins (TCRdb year 2016). As for the study more broadly: The study deep-sequenced TCR alpha and beta repertoires from monozygotic twins, unrelated adults of various ages and cord blood to test whether fetal clonotypes persist. Replicate twin experiments were performed at different times using different library preparation protocols to rule out contamination.

The CDR3 starts with the cysteine, ends with the phenylalanine, and has 15 residues. The entry retains the CDR3 DNA only, 45 bases that are in frame from base 1. Reading the germline V gene gives CDR1 MDHEN and CDR2 SYDVKM. V and J are trimmed by 4 bases and 6 bases, and the gene matches miss 5 bases of the junction. This clonotype was recorded at least ten times. Its recognized antigen is unknown. Base qualities are missing; no much larger clone stands one base away. The paper as a whole reports these results and caveats: Compared with coincidental sharing between unrelated individuals, an excess of low generation-probability sequences was observed among out-of-frame TCR alpha sequences shared between twins. Abundant cord blood beta clonotypes had fewer insertions, young adult naive repertoires showed a similar but weaker trend, and memory repertoires showed no such trend. In monozygotic twins, out-of-frame TCR alpha sharing was systematically underestimated by recombination models, although the models agreed with sharing between unrelated individuals. Because the same donors could not be followed over many years, conclusions were based on cross-sectional statistical analysis. Zero-insertion analyses could be partly confounded by invariant T cells such as MAIT and iNKT, although diverse VJ usage argued against such confounding for most clonotypes. The excess sharing between twins in beta out-of-frame sequences was weaker because fewer shared sequences reduced the signal-to-noise ratio.

Every donor was a healthy Caucasian. The twin cohort consisted of three pairs of female monozygotic twins, all aged 18 to 29 years. RNA for TCR libraries was isolated from peripheral blood mononuclear cells. Library preparation employed 5' RACE. Sequenced on an Illumina HiSeq 2000. Template switching added a universal primer binding site, and the final cDNA carried a unique molecular identifier that allowed TCR cDNA molecules to be counted accurately. Specific primers in the conserved constant-segment region were used to synthesize first-strand cDNA for TCR alpha and beta chains. To control for contamination, each cDNA library was double barcoded with a SMART-Mk sample barcode plus Illumina barcodes. Two successive PCR steps introduced TruSeq adapter sequences along with Illumina sample barcodes. The Illumina HiSeq platform was used with custom primers to sequence TCR alpha and beta cDNA libraries. In the original analysis: MiGEC was used to process raw reads and extract unique molecular identifiers, and MiXCR was used to find CDR3 positions. For each individual, recombination models were inferred using an EM algorithm with the repgenHMM and IGoR tools. The analysis of shared clonotypes was done with the tcR package in R, with sharing normalized by the product of cloneset sizes. To study raw recombination without the effects of thymic and clonal selection, out-of-frame nonproductive sequences were analyzed. TCRdb reanalyzed the raw reads on its own, using fastp at Q25 for trimming and MiXCR for clone calling, and kept in-frame beta chains. A single entry per CDR3 protein holds the most common genes and DNA from its merged rows. These V and J calls derive from TCRdb rather than the authors' analysis. The table for this sample lists 450,000 to 650,000 distinct CDR3 sequences; roughly 9.9% of them were counted only once. The ten largest account for 3% of the sample.

This same sample was also taken into another study, of yellow fever vaccine responses in identical twins. As the second study states: The authors reported that the T cell response to vaccination in identical twins appeared partly convergent and partly personalized. The study precisely tracked vaccine-responding T cell clones in identical twins.

The receptor chain draws on TRBV28 and TRBJ2-4; TRBD1 lines up with 11 middle nucleotides. This TCR came from a woman younger than 30 in good health. Sequenced input: PBMCs. CDR3 protein: CASSSPGQGGNIQYF. The nucleotide sequence reads as follows: TGTGCCAGCAGTTCCCCGGGACAGGGGGGAAACATTCAGTACTTC.